The TCR beta chain under discussion was sequenced for a study of PD-1 blockade in mismatch repair-deficient tumors. Study-level information: Patients had eleven to twelve mismatch repair-deficient cancer types and were previously treated and progressing. Points from the study as a whole: Approximately 140 unique blood TCRs came from expansion to three of seven peptides.

The time point: 10-day in vitro stimulation with candidate neoantigen peptide 7. An approximately nine-day in vitro culture was run per each of about seven reactive peptides. Clone fold changes were calculated against an identical culture without peptide. This table comes from immunoSEQ multiplex PCR, and its TCRdb copy is limited to in-frame clones, with some not included. This table holds some 10,000 clones, over 70% found once. As regards this clone: Its antigen is undetermined.

Germline-derived CDR1 and CDR2 are SQVTM and ANQGSEA. This CDR3 region has 15 residues. Trimming pared 4 bases from V and 5 bases from J, leaving 17 bases between. This clonotype was obtained from an adult with mismatch repair-deficient cancer. The rearrangement uses TRBV29-1 and TRBJ2-2, with D maybe TRBD1 (5 bases). This specimen was cells cultured in vitro, taken from a patient treated with pembrolizumab. CDR3 nucleotides: TGCAGCGTTGTACCGGCAGGGAAGGAGACCGGGGAGCTGTTTTTT. Its translation: CSVVPAGKETGELFF.